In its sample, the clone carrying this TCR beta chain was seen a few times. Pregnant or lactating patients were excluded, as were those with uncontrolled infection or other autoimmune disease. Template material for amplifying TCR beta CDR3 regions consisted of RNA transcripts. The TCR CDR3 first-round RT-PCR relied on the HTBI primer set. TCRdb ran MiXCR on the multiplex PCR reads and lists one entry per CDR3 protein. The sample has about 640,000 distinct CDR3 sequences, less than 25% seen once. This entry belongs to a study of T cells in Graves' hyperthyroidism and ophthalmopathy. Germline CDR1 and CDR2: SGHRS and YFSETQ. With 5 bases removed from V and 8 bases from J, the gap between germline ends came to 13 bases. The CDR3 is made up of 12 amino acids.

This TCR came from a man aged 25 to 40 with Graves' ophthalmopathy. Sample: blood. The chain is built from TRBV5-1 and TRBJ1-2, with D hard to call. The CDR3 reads CASREAEDGYTF. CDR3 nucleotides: TGCGCCAGCAGGGAGGCAGAGGACGGCTACACCTTC.